Following are 17 T cell receptor beta chains from one sample sequenced in a study of cytomegalovirus exposure and HLA in healthy donors. In the PCR, 60 Vbeta and 13 Jbeta primers were used. Measured with immunoSEQ multiplex PCR; TCRdb has only the in-frame clones, and not every one. This repertoire shows around 130,000 clones, over 80% found once; its top ten account for more than 0.9%. The source material was PBMCs. Receptors were obtained from a boy aged 5-17 years in good health and CMV-seronegative.

The chain carries TRBV10-1 and TRBJ1-1; possibly TRBD1 for D (5 bases). The CDR3 totals 18 residues. The germline V gene has CDR1 WNHNN and CDR2 SYGVQD (reference sequence). Trimming took off 7 bases at V and 4 bases at J, with 28 bases between the two ends. The CDR3 nucleotides read TGCGCCAGCATTAAATCCATTCCAGGGCCCCGGTTTGGCACTGAAGCTTTCTTT. This encodes CASIKSIPGPRFGTEAFF.

The chain combines TRBV5-8 with TRBJ1-1; possibly TRBD1 for D (6 bases). Trimming removed 2 bases from V and 0 bases from J, with 17 bases in between. The germline CDR1 and CDR2 sequences are SGHTS and YDEGEE. The CDR3 spans 17 residues. CDR3 sequence: CASSLLNRAPLNTEAFF. CDR3 coding DNA: TGTGCCAGCAGCTTACTTAACAGGGCCCCCCTGAACACTGAAGCTTTCTTT.

The chain links TRBV7-6 to TRBJ2-3; 12 bases agree with TRBD2. V dropped 1 base and J dropped 3; count of bases not matched to a gene: 14. Germline V CDR1 and CDR2: SGHVS, FNYEAQ. The length of the CDR3 is 20 residues. The CDR3 DNA is TGTGCCAGCAGCTTAGGACCTTCCAGACTAGCGGGAGAGGGGACAGATACGCAGTATTTT. Its translation is CASSLGPSRLAGEGTDTQYF. Based on the CDR3 plus reference TRBV7-6 and TRBJ2-3, the full variable domain is GAGVSQSPRYKVTKRGQDVALRCDPISGHVSLYWYRQALGQGPEFLTYFNYEAQQDKSGLPNDRFSAERPEGSISTLTIQRTEQRDSAMYRCASSLGPSRLAGEGTDTQYFGPGTRLTVL.

The chain uses TRBV10-3 and TRBJ2-7, with a weak D call TRBD2 (6 bases). The CDR3 length is 13 residues. V was shortened by 7 bases and J by 4 bases, with 14 bases between the two germline ends. Germline V CDR1 and CDR2: ENHRY, SYGVKD. The DNA for the CDR3 is TGTGCCATCACGAGGGAGGAAGGGTACGAGCAGTACTTC. Translating gives CAITREEGYEQYF.

This clone was seen more than once but under ten times. The chain employs TRBV4-2 and TRBJ2-5, with D maybe TRBD2 (6 bases). CDR3 length equals 13 residues. Germline V gene data show CDR1 as LGHNA and CDR2 as YNFKEQ. The germline V and J ends were trimmed by 4 bases and 1 base, with 7 bases remaining between them. The CDR3 region is CASSLGGQETQYF. The CDR3 nucleotides read TGTGCCAGCAGCCTCGGGGGCCAAGAGACCCAGTACTTC.

This chain joins TRBV30 and TRBJ1-6; the D is unclear. Germline assignment: CDR1 GTSNPN and CDR2 SVGIG (reference sequence). Trimming cost V 4 bases and J 4 bases, with 8 bases left between them. This CDR3 has 13 residues. The CDR3 nucleotides read TGTGCCTGGACGAGTGAATATAATTCACCCCTCCACTTT. This sequence encodes CAWTSEYNSPLHF. Complete variable domain (other parts from reference TRBV30 and TRBJ1-6): SQTIHQWPATLVQPVGSPLSLECTVEGTSNPNLYWYRQAAGRGLQLLFYSVGIGQISSEVPQNLSASRPQDRQFILSSKKLLLSDSGFYLCAWTSEYNSPLHFGNGTRLTVT.

This clone was counted a few times. The chain uses TRBV7-2 and TRBJ1-1; perhaps TRBD1 as D (6 bases). Trimming shortened V by 10 bases and J by 1 base, and 22 bases separated the two germline ends. The CDR3 totals 16 residues. CDR1 is SGHTA, CDR2 FQGNSA, per germline. CDR3 sequence (DNA): TGTGCCACCTGGTGGGTAGCGGGGGCTGGGAACACTGAAGCTTTCTTT. Its protein is CATWWVAGAGNTEAFF.

This chain joins TRBV7-9 and TRBJ1-1; no clear D gene. The V gene's germline CDR1 is SEHNR and CDR2 FQNEAQ (reference sequence). There are 13 residues in the CDR3. Trimming pared 0 bases from V and 6 bases from J, leaving 8 bases between. This CDR3 is CASSLAEGAEAFF. The CDR3 DNA follows: TGTGCCAGCAGCTTAGCGGAGGGAGCTGAAGCTTTCTTT.

The rearrangement joins TRBV6-5 to TRBJ2-1, with D tentatively TRBD1 (5 bases). Trimming pared 6 bases from V and 4 bases from J, leaving 13 bases between. Germline V gene lookup returns CDR1 MNHEY and CDR2 SVGAGI. The CDR3 contains 14 residues. In DNA form, the CDR3 reads TGTGCCAGCAGCTCGATGGACACATACAATGAGCAGTTCTTC. It yields the protein CASSSMDTYNEQFF.

The DNA of the CDR3 is TGCAGCGTTCGTGACAGGGGGGCTGGGGCCAACGTCCTGACTTTC. Translated, it gives CSVRDRGAGANVLTF. The gene calls are TRBV29-1 and TRBJ2-6, with 9 bases identical to TRBD1. The CDR3 has 15 amino acids. Germline lookup yields CDR1 SQVTM and CDR2 ANQGSEA. V was pared by 5 bases and J by 2 bases, with 4 bases of the junction left unmatched. The full variable domain, completed using reference TRBV29-1 and TRBJ2-6, is SAVISQKPSRDICQRGTSLTIQCQVDSQVTMMFWYRQQPGQSLTLIATANQGSEATYESGFVIDKFPISRPNLTFSTLTVSNMSPEDSSIYLCSVRDRGAGANVLTFGAGSRLTVL.

This rearrangement joins TRBV15 to TRBJ1-5; D is possibly TRBD1 (5 bases). Per the germline V gene, CDR1 is LNHNV and CDR2 is YYDKDF (reference sequence). The CDR3 runs to 15 residues. V gave up 4 bases and J gave up 0 bases, with 10 bases separating them. In nucleotides, the CDR3 is TGTGCCACCAGCAAGGGGCCTGCTAGCAATCAGCCCCAGCATTTT. It encodes CATSKGPASNQPQHF.

The CDR3 region is CAIMGTSGSYEQYF. The CDR3 DNA follows: TGTGCCATCATGGGGACTAGCGGTTCCTACGAGCAGTACTTC. The chain links TRBV10-3 to TRBJ2-7; 11 bases align to TRBD2. The V and J ends lost 7 bases and 1 base, in that order; junction bases with no gene match: 3. This CDR3 has 14 amino acids. In germline, CDR1 is ENHRY, CDR2 SYGVKD.

The rearrangement joins TRBV27 to TRBJ2-1; possibly TRBD2 for D (6 bases). The V gene's germline CDR1 is MNHEY and CDR2 SMNVEV (reference sequence). The V end was cut by 3 bases, the J end by 8 bases, with 11 bases between. This CDR3 is built from 13 residues. In DNA, the CDR3 is TGTGCCAGCAGTTTGATACTAGCCGATGAGCAGTTCTTC. As protein: CASSLILADEQFF.

The chain recombines TRBV19 with TRBJ2-1; the D is unclear. V shed 5 bases and J shed 8 bases, with 22 bases lying between them. This CDR3 is 16 amino acids long. Per germline, CDR1 LNHDA and CDR2 SQIVND (reference sequence). The CDR3 loop reads CASSQPTSPLPHEQFF. The CDR3, as DNA: TGTGCCAGTAGTCAACCGACTTCTCCCCTGCCCCATGAGCAGTTCTTC.

The J gene is TRBJ2-5, the V gene TRBV19, with D possibly being TRBD2 (7 bases). V dropped 6 bases and J dropped 5 bases, with 22 bases sitting between them. The CDR3 totals 16 residues. Germline V gene sequence: CDR1 LNHDA, CDR2 SQIVND (reference sequence). The CDR3 loop is CASSPGLQGRVETQYF. The CDR3 bases are TGTGCCAGTAGCCCAGGTCTCCAGGGGAGGGTTGAGACCCAGTACTTC.

The V call is TRBV6-5, the J call TRBJ2-7, with 11 positions matching TRBD2. This CDR3 has 15 residues. Germline-derived CDR1 and CDR2 are MNHEY and SVGAGI. V trimming: 10 bases; J trimming: 2 bases; junction bases outside the gene matches: 10. The DNA for the CDR3 is TGTGCCACATTAGCGGGAGGGCCGGTCCCCTACGAGCAGTACTTC. As protein: CATLAGGPVPYEQYF.

This clone has only one observation. V gene TRBV5-1 combines with J gene TRBJ2-7; the D gene is possibly TRBD2 (6 bases). The CDR3 is made up of 15 amino acids. The V gene's germline CDR1 is SGHRS and CDR2 YFSETQ. Trimming removed 4 bases at V and 0 bases at J, with 14 bases between. The CDR3 is CASSPGLSSSYEQYF. DNA for the CDR3: TGCGCCAGCAGCCCGGGACTCTCCAGCTCCTACGAGCAGTACTTC.